These T cell receptor beta chains were read from a single sample in a study of human T cells and chemical hapten exposure. MiXCR, applied by TCRdb to the RACE reads, yields one record per CDR3 protein. The repertoire holds 95,000 to 150,000 distinct CDR3 sequences, approximately 13% seen once, with about 3% in the top ten. This material consisted of whole blood, taken in connection with sensitization to the hapten diphenylcyclopropenone (DPC). These receptor sequences come from a woman under 30 with alopecia areata. Some clones in this sample may be carry-over from other donors' samples. Both conserved end residues are part of each CDR3. The order of the fields is CDR3 protein, CDR3 DNA, J gene, D gene, clone size, V gene. A D gene is named only where the DNA matches it firmly. Expanded clones get a size class; other rows say once, few or many, or leave the size out.

cdr3_aa: CASSPQQGVPNTEAFF
cdr3_nt: TGTGCCAGCAGCCCTCAACAGGGGGTACCGAACACTGAAGCTTTCTTT
j_call: TRBJ1-1
d_call: TRBD1
clone_size: NA
v_call: TRBV6-2/TRBV6-3

cdr3_aa: CAIAPSWEETQYF
cdr3_nt: TGTGCCATCGCACCGTCGTGGGAAGAGACCCAGTACTTC
j_call: TRBJ2-5
d_call: NA
clone_size: NA
v_call: TRBV10-3

cdr3_aa: CASSPRTVNQPQHF
cdr3_nt: TGTGCCAGCAGCCCCCGGACGGTCAATCAGCCCCAGCATTTT
j_call: TRBJ1-5
d_call: NA
clone_size: NA
v_call: TRBV27

cdr3_aa: CASSLGTGLQETQYF
cdr3_nt: TGTGCCAGCAGCTTGGGGACAGGGCTTCAAGAGACCCAGTACTTC
j_call: TRBJ2-5
d_call: TRBD1
clone_size: many
v_call: TRBV7-2

cdr3_aa: CASNRATNTEAFF
cdr3_nt: TGTGCCAGCAACCGAGCCACGAACACTGAAGCTTTCTTT
j_call: TRBJ1-1
d_call: NA
clone_size: NA
v_call: TRBV7-9

cdr3_aa: CSATTSGAFTDTQYF
cdr3_nt: TGCAGTGCTACGACTAGCGGGGCTTTCACAGATACGCAGTATTTT
j_call: TRBJ2-3
d_call: TRBD2
clone_size: NA
v_call: TRBV20-1

cdr3_aa: CASSQDHRPIATNEKLFF
cdr3_nt: TGCGCCAGCAGCCAAGATCATCGGCCCATCGCAACTAATGAAAAACTGTTTTTT
j_call: TRBJ1-4
d_call: NA
clone_size: NA
v_call: TRBV4-3

cdr3_aa: CASSPPILQGTEAFF
cdr3_nt: TGTGCCAGCTCACCACCGATCCTACAGGGGACTGAAGCTTTCTTT
j_call: TRBJ1-1
d_call: TRBD1
clone_size: many
v_call: TRBV18

cdr3_aa: CASSPLETVGNTIYF
cdr3_nt: TGTGCCAGCTCACCACTCGAGACAGTAGGAAACACCATATATTTT
j_call: TRBJ1-3
d_call: NA
clone_size: once
v_call: TRBV18

cdr3_aa: CASSTSGTGGTEQFF
cdr3_nt: TGTGCCAGCAGTACCTCCGGGACAGGGGGGACTGAGCAGTTCTTC
j_call: TRBJ2-1
d_call: TRBD1
clone_size: NA
v_call: TRBV6-1

cdr3_aa: CASSSYREQETQYF
cdr3_nt: TGTGCCAGCAGCTCATACAGAGAACAAGAGACCCAGTACTTC
j_call: TRBJ2-5
d_call: NA
clone_size: NA
v_call: TRBV11-2

cdr3_aa: CASSFRDGNQPQHF
cdr3_nt: TGTGCCAGCAGTTTCCGGGACGGCAATCAGCCCCAGCATTTT
j_call: TRBJ1-5
d_call: NA
clone_size: few
v_call: TRBV12-3/TRBV12-4

cdr3_aa: CASRHEWATGELFF
cdr3_nt: TGTGCCAGCCGCCACGAGTGGGCCACCGGGGAGCTGTTTTTT
j_call: TRBJ2-2
d_call: NA
clone_size: medium-sized
v_call: TRBV6-2/TRBV6-3

cdr3_aa: CASSFVRAPSGETQYF
cdr3_nt: TGTGCCAGCAGTTTTGTCCGGGCCCCCAGTGGAGAGACCCAGTACTTC
j_call: TRBJ2-5
d_call: NA
clone_size: NA
v_call: TRBV2

cdr3_aa: CASSSRGRNTGELFF
cdr3_nt: TGTGCCAGCAGCTCCAGGGGGCGGAACACCGGGGAGCTGTTTTTT
j_call: TRBJ2-2
d_call: TRBD1
clone_size: few
v_call: TRBV7-9

cdr3_aa: CAIRELANYGYTF
cdr3_nt: TGTGCCATCAGGGAGCTAGCTAACTATGGCTACACCTTC
j_call: TRBJ1-2
d_call: NA
clone_size: few
v_call: TRBV10-3

cdr3_aa: CSARRGSGEQYF
cdr3_nt: TGCAGTGCTAGGCGGGGTTCGGGCGAGCAGTACTTC
j_call: TRBJ2-7
d_call: NA
clone_size: NA
v_call: TRBV20-1

cdr3_aa: CAWSVGPSSRQGNQPQHF
cdr3_nt: TGTGCCTGGAGCGTAGGACCCAGTTCCCGACAGGGAAATCAGCCCCAGCATTTT
j_call: TRBJ1-5
d_call: TRBD1
clone_size: few
v_call: TRBV30

cdr3_aa: CASSQSSAWTEAFF
cdr3_nt: TGTGCCAGCAGCCAATCGAGTGCTTGGACTGAAGCTTTCTTT
j_call: TRBJ1-1
d_call: NA
clone_size: NA
v_call: TRBV3-1

cdr3_aa: CASSEARGHLGYTF
cdr3_nt: TGTGCCAGCAGTGAAGCGCGCGGGCACCTAGGCTACACCTTC
j_call: TRBJ1-2
d_call: NA
clone_size: NA
v_call: TRBV2

cdr3_aa: CASSLDPTRSYEQYF
cdr3_nt: TGTGCCAGCAGTTTAGACCCGACTCGCTCCTACGAGCAGTACTTC
j_call: TRBJ2-7
d_call: NA
clone_size: few
v_call: TRBV28

cdr3_aa: CASSEGPNYGYTF
cdr3_nt: TGTGCCAGCAGTGAGGGACCTAACTATGGCTACACCTTC
j_call: TRBJ1-2
d_call: NA
clone_size: few
v_call: TRBV2

cdr3_aa: CASSPGKWTVKYNEQSF
cdr3_nt: TGTGCCAGCAGCCCTGGAAAATGGACGGTGAAATACAATGAGCAGTCCTTC
j_call: TRBJ2-1
d_call: NA
clone_size: NA
v_call: TRBV7-6